This T cell receptor (beta chain) appears in the sequencing data of a study of blood T cells in healthy people across ages. Study-wide findings and caveats: Naive CD4+ cell counts and diversity both ran higher in long-lived than in aged donors. PBMCs were not sorted, which prevented a conclusive comparison of naive versus antigen-experienced cells. From one million sequenced T cells, diversity estimates were lower bounds.

Comment on this clonotype: Its antigen is undetermined.

In germline, CDR1 is DFQATT, CDR2 SNEGSKA (reference sequence). The CDR3 extends over 16 amino acids. Primers used in a second PCR of about 6 to 11 cycles were a sample-barcoded 5' primer and a J-beta primer mix. Each TCR beta cDNA got a 12-nucleotide random molecular identifier. TCRdb recomputed calls from the 5' RACE reads with MiXCR, one row per CDR3 protein. The table shows hundreds of thousands of distinct CDR3 sequences, with more than 50% occurring only once. The sample consisted of blood. This receptor was identified in a man aged 40-55 years in good health. V usage is TRBV20-1 and J usage is TRBJ2-7, with 7 nucleotides matching TRBD2. The last part of the DNA fits TRBJ2-5 better; the J call may be wrong. The CDR3 loop reads CSAREGFGGREETQYF. The CDR3 bases are TGCAGTGCTAGAGAAGGATTTGGGGGGAGGGAGGAGACCCAGTACTTC.